This T cell receptor (beta chain) was documented in a study of vaccination and CD4 T cells after COVID-19. Study-level information: Participants received two doses of either BNT162b2 or mRNA-1273 vaccine. Stimulation of cells relied on overlapping spike peptides derived from SARS-CoV-2, HCoV-NL63, HCoV-OC43 and HCoV-229E.

About this clonotype: Its target is unknown.

V dropped 6 bases and J dropped 3; count of bases not matched to a gene: 7. The CDR3 is 15 amino acids. Stated treatment: approximately 9-day PBMC culture with coronavirus spike peptide pools or control peptides (ViraFEST assay). Study observations and caveats: The median SARS-CoV-2-reactive clonotype number increased from roughly 21 to 40, without statistical significance.

With the Oncomine TCR Beta short-read assay, DNA from cultured CD4+ T cells was sequenced. The authors extracted genomic DNA from cultured CD4+ T cells. MiXCR, applied by TCRdb to the PCR reads, yields one record per CDR3 protein. The sample lists some 12,000 distinct CDR3 sequences; about 29% were seen once. The J gene is TRBJ2-7, the V gene TRBV12-3 or TRBV12-4; 11 positions match TRBD1. The sequence derives from a human donor with COVID-19. Sequencing used cultured CD4+ T cells from blood. The CDR3 sequence: CASSLGGTGGYEQYF. The CDR3 DNA is TGTGCCAGCAGCCTAGGGGGGACAGGGGGCTACGAGCAGTACTTC.